The subject of this entry is one T cell receptor beta chain. Its antigen is as yet unknown. The entry originates in a study of OX40 agonist ivuxolimab in advanced cancers. Background on the study: Patients receiving dose escalation had hepatocellular carcinoma, melanoma, renal cell or head and neck cancer. General study results and limits: CD4+ and CD8+ T cells in blood underwent clonal expansion by week 6 at 0.1 to 3.0 mg/kg. Specificity for antigen went undetermined in the expanded peripheral T cells.

The data were produced by immunoSEQ multiplex PCR, yet TCRdb's version contains in-frame clones alone and is incomplete. The table lists about 83,000 clones, about 89% of them singletons. Patients with autoimmune history or systemic immunosuppression were excluded. V was clipped by 4 bases and J by 8 bases, with 17 bases between them. This CDR3 is built from 14 residues. Per the germline V gene, CDR1 is MDHEN and CDR2 is SYDVKM. The source was CD4+ or CD8+ T cells sorted from blood, collected in a trial of the OX40 agonist ivuxolimab. The clonotype comes from an adult with an advanced solid tumor such as melanoma, head and neck, liver or kidney cancer. This chain connects TRBV28 to TRBJ1-1; D is unresolved. CDR3 in DNA: TGTGCCAGCAGTTCCCCTCCAGGAAGGCGGGAAGCTTTCTTT. This encodes CASSSPPGRREAFF.